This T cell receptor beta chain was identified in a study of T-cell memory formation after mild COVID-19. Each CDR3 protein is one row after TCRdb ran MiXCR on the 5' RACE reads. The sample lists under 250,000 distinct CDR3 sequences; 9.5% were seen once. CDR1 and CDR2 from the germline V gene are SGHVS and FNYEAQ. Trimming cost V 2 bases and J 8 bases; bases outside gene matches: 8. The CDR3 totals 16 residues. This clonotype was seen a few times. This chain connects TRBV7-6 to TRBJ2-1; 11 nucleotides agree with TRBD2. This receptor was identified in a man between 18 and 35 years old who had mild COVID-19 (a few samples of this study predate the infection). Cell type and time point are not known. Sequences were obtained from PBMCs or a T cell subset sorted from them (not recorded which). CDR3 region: CASSLRLAGILDEQFF. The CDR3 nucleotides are TGTGCCAGCAGCTTAAGACTAGCGGGGATTCTAGATGAGCAGTTCTTC.